The rows below give T cell receptor beta chains drawn from one sample of a study of cytomegalovirus exposure and HLA in healthy donors. Libraries were prepared by immunoSEQ multiplex PCR; TCRdb keeps only in-frame clonotypes and omits some of them. Of around 160,000 clones in the sample, 84% are singletons; the top ten hold roughly 10%. Sequenced input: PBMCs. The receptors come from a man between 25 and 39 years old in good health and CMV-seropositive. Each CDR3 is given with its conserved first and last residue. D genes are given only for firm matches. The size entry is marked missing in some rows and otherwise reads once, few, many or a size class.

>TRBJ1-4|TRBD1|TRBV5-6|.
CASSLGNRGQGEKLFF
TGTGCCAGCAGCTTGGGCAACAGGGGGCAAGGTGAAAAACTGTTTTTT
>TRBJ2-5|TRBD2|TRBV28|many
CASSLGSGSRETQYF
TGTGCCAGCAGTTTGGGTAGCGGGAGTAGGGAGACCCAGTACTTC
>TRBJ1-1|.|TRBV6-6|.
CASSPRQASNTEAFF
TGCGCCAGCAGTCCGCGACAGGCCTCGAACACTGAAGCTTTCTTT
>TRBJ2-7|TRBD1|TRBV6-6|.
CASSRTGSVREQYF
TGTGCCAGCTCGCGGACAGGCTCCGTTCGGGAGCAGTACTTC
>TRBJ1-3|.|TRBV19|.
CASSMEPTGNTIYF
TGTGCCAGTAGTATGGAGCCTACTGGAAACACCATATATTTT
>TRBJ2-7|.|TRBV27|.
CASSFGESSYEQYF
TGTGCCAGCAGTTTCGGGGAGAGCTCCTACGAGCAGTACTTC
>TRBJ2-7|TRBD2|TRBV7-9|.
CASSLRSGRASSYEQYF
TGTGCCAGCAGCTTAAGGTCCGGGAGGGCCTCCTCCTACGAGCAGTACTTC
>TRBJ2-7|.|TRBV10-1|once
CASGDNSYEQYF
TGCGCCAGCGGGGACAACTCCTACGAGCAGTACTTC
>TRBJ1-2|TRBD1|TRBV28|.
CASSPIYSIQGSGYTF
TGTGCCAGCAGTCCGATATACTCTATACAGGGGAGCGGCTACACCTTC
>TRBJ1-1|.|TRBV30|.
CAWSRVVRTEAFF
TGTGCCTGGAGTAGAGTGGTAAGAACTGAAGCTTTCTTT
>TRBJ2-3|TRBD1|TRBV7-9|.
CASSSTGGAGDTQYF
TGTGCCAGCAGCTCAACAGGGGGCGCGGGAGATACGCAGTATTTT
>TRBJ2-7|.|TRBV9|.
CASSQGTKSYEQYF
TGTGCCAGCAGCCAGGGTACTAAGTCCTACGAGCAGTACTTC
>TRBJ2-7|TRBD1|TRBV11-2|.
CASSFTDRGDEQYF
TGTGCCAGCAGCTTCACGGACAGGGGCGACGAGCAGTACTTC
>TRBJ2-6|TRBD1|TRBV6-4|many
CASRATGDGANVLTF
TGTGCCAGCAGAGCAACAGGGGACGGGGCCAACGTCCTGACTTTC
>TRBJ2-1|TRBD1|TRBV10-3|.
CAISTDRGLHNEQFF
TGTGCCATCAGCACCGACAGGGGGTTACACAATGAGCAGTTCTTC
>TRBJ2-7|TRBD1|TRBV7-3|.
CASSSSPGGEQYF
TGTGCCAGCAGCTCATCCCCAGGGGGCGAGCAGTACTTC
>TRBJ2-3|TRBD1|TRBV27|few
CASSNRGQGSTDTQYF
TGTGCCAGCAGCAATAGGGGACAGGGGAGCACAGATACGCAGTATTTT
>TRBJ2-3|.|TRBV5-1|.
CASSSLRDKLTDTQYF
TGCGCCAGCAGCTCTCTGAGAGACAAACTCACAGATACGCAGTATTTT
>TRBJ2-7|TRBD2|TRBV6-5|.
CASSYRGDSYEQYF
TGTGCCAGCAGTTACCGGGGGGACTCCTACGAGCAGTACTTC
>TRBJ1-3|.|TRBV5-1|.
CASKDSDSGNTIYF
TGCGCCAGCAAAGACAGTGACTCTGGAAACACCATATATTTT
>TRBJ1-1|.|TRBV7-9|.
CAGSSGVGSTEAFF
TGTGCCGGTAGTTCAGGGGTTGGAAGCACTGAAGCTTTCTTT
>TRBJ2-3|.|TRBV10-1|.
CASSEGVAGGDTQYF
TGCGCCAGCAGTGAGGGAGTAGCAGGAGGAGATACGCAGTATTTT
>TRBJ2-2|TRBD1|TRBV19|once
CASTRDRGNTGELFF
TGTGCCAGTACCCGGGACAGGGGGAACACCGGGGAGCTGTTTTTT
>TRBJ2-7|.|TRBV6-6|.
CASSYFLLFHEQYF
TGTGCCAGCAGCTATTTCCTCCTGTTTCACGAGCAGTACTTC
>TRBJ2-1|TRBD2|TRBV5-1|.
CASSLALAAQSSYNEQFF
TGCGCCAGCAGCTTGGCCCTAGCGGCCCAAAGCTCCTACAATGAGCAGTTCTTC
>TRBJ2-7|TRBD1|TRBV30|.
CACDEQGAYEQYF
TGTGCCTGCGATGAACAGGGGGCTTACGAGCAGTACTTC
>TRBJ2-7|.|TRBV9|.
CASSGGLGPAEQYF
TGTGCCAGCAGCGGGGGACTTGGTCCCGCCGAGCAGTACTTC
>TRBJ2-5|TRBD1|TRBV28|.
CASSPTGQGSETQYF
TGTGCCAGCAGTCCCACGGGACAGGGAAGTGAGACCCAGTACTTC
>TRBJ2-7|.|TRBV9|.
CASSVGSGDSYEQYF
TGTGCCAGCAGCGTAGGGTCCGGGGACTCCTACGAGCAGTACTTC
>TRBJ2-1|.|TRBV6-1|.
CASTPGATAYNEQFF
TGTGCCAGCACCCCTGGGGCGACAGCCTACAATGAGCAGTTCTTC
>TRBJ2-7|TRBD1|TRBV16|.
CASSQGYGTEAYEQYF
TGTGCCAGCAGCCAGGGGTACGGGACAGAAGCCTACGAGCAGTACTTC
>TRBJ2-7|.|TRBV15|.
CATSRPWGGEQYF
TGTGCCACCAGCCGCCCCTGGGGAGGAGAGCAGTACTTC
>TRBJ1-1|TRBD1|TRBV5-1|few
CASSLQGDTEAFF
TGCGCCAGCAGCCTACAGGGGGACACTGAAGCTTTCTTT
>TRBJ2-5|.|TRBV7-6|.
CASSPGETQYF
TGTGCCAGCAGCCCGGGAGAGACCCAGTACTTC
>TRBJ1-3|.|TRBV14|.
CASSQDTRGPGNTIYF
TGTGCCAGCAGCCAAGATACCAGGGGTCCTGGAAACACCATATATTTT
>TRBJ1-5|TRBD1|TRBV28|.
CASSLGQGTLNQPQHF
TGTGCCAGCAGCCTAGGACAGGGGACATTAAATCAGCCCCAGCATTTT
>TRBJ2-2|.|TRBV10-3|once
CAISESRGNTGELFF
TGTGCCATCAGTGAGTCAAGGGGAAACACCGGGGAGCTGTTTTTT
>TRBJ1-1|.|TRBV15|.
CATSRDLYMNTEAFF
TGTGCCACCAGCAGAGATTTGTACATGAACACTGAAGCTTTCTTT
>TRBJ2-1|TRBD2|TRBV6-1|.
CASSETSGGYNEQFF
TGTGCCAGCAGTGAAACTAGCGGGGGGTACAATGAGCAGTTCTTC
>TRBJ2-2|.|TRBV4-1|.
CASSANGAGANTGELFF
TGCGCCAGCAGCGCAAATGGGGCAGGGGCGAACACCGGGGAGCTGTTTTTT
>TRBJ2-5|.|TRBV5-1|.
CASSLGRSGGETQYF
TGCGCCAGCAGCTTGGGACGGTCCGGGGGAGAGACCCAGTACTTC
>TRBJ1-2|TRBD1|TRBV11-2|.
CASSLGQGDGYTF
TGTGCCAGCAGCCTCGGACAGGGAGATGGCTACACCTTC
>TRBJ2-5|TRBD2|TRBV19|.
CASSIAGGQETQYF
TGTGCCAGTAGTATAGCGGGGGGGCAAGAGACCCAGTACTTC
>TRBJ2-7|.|TRBV2|few
CASSELGSHYEQYF
TGTGCCAGCAGTGAGCTCGGGAGCCACTACGAGCAGTACTTC
>TRBJ1-1|TRBD1|TRBV11-2|.
CASSLGNGQGNTEAFF
TGTGCCAGCAGCTTAGGAAACGGACAGGGGAACACTGAAGCTTTCTTT
>TRBJ2-2|TRBD1|TRBV19|.
CASSAGGNTGELFF
TGTGCCAGTAGTGCAGGGGGCAATACCGGGGAGCTGTTTTTT
>TRBJ2-5|TRBD2|TRBV28|.
CASISGTKATQYF
TGTGCCAGCATTTCCGGGACTAAGGCGACCCAGTACTTC
>TRBJ2-6|TRBD1|TRBV28|.
CASSKDRGAGANVLTF
TGTGCCAGCAGCAAGGACAGGGGAGCTGGGGCCAACGTCCTGACTTTC
>TRBJ2-6|.|TRBV28|once
CASSPLTSIARGSNVLTF
TGTGCCAGCAGCCCACTGACATCTATAGCTCGGGGATCCAACGTCCTGACTTTC
>TRBJ2-2|TRBD2|TRBV18|.
CASSPVLAGENTGELFF
TGTGCCAGCTCACCGGTCTTAGCGGGGGAGAACACCGGGGAGCTGTTTTTT
>TRBJ2-5|.|TRBV14|.
CASSQVGSTETQYF
TGTGCCAGCAGCCAAGTGGGGAGCACAGAGACCCAGTACTTC
>TRBJ1-4|TRBD1|TRBV2|.
CASSGDRGGRKLFF
TGTGCCAGCAGTGGGGACAGGGGTGGACGGAAACTGTTTTTT
>TRBJ2-2|.|TRBV10-3|.
CATDPGWNTGELFF
TGTGCCACCGACCCGGGGTGGAACACCGGGGAGCTGTTTTTT
>TRBJ2-7|TRBD1|TRBV7-6|.
CASSAATGVEQYF
TGTGCCAGCAGCGCGGCGACAGGGGTCGAGCAGTACTTC